The T cell receptor (beta chain) under discussion was sequenced for a study of cytomegalovirus exposure and HLA in healthy donors (dated by TCRdb to the late 2010s). Context from the whole study: An earlier analysis of a few hundred of the donors reported about 300 Gb of sequence data and 117 million unique TCR beta sequences obtained from roughly 170 million T cells. The later analysis used no new phenotypic data to find candidate immune exposures, relying instead on TCR beta sequences and their occurrence across donors. Roughly 5 DR-DQ haplotypes were treated as single units for association and clustering because of strong linkage in the cohort. A later analysis re-examined previously published TCR beta repertoires from several hundred donors and added high-resolution HLA genotyping to investigate patterns of TCR occurrence. HLA typing included class I and class II loci at four-digit resolution. Alongside the repertoire data, information on donor age, sex, ethnicity and CMV serostatus was compiled. The study aimed to test whether signatures of past pathogen exposure could be identified by cataloging public T cell receptors. All discovery cohort repertoires had been generated on a single sequencing platform. The study profiled the T cell repertoires of under 700 subjects by immunosequencing and related them to cytomegalovirus serostatus. Genome-wide SNP genotypes for about 60% of the 666 donors were used in a later genetic analysis, which treated that subset as a discovery cohort. Along with the approximately 620-subject first cohort, a separate validation cohort of 120 different subjects was used. In an earlier analysis of over 550 of the donors, high-throughput TCR beta sequencing was used to judge whether each TCR beta V gene segment behaved as functional or pseudogenic. The number of typed donors differed by locus: 629-630 for A, B, C, DRB1 and DQB1; roughly 510 for DQA1; roughly 600 for DPA1; and roughly 450 for DPB1. Among 300 to 500 genotyped donors of the cohort, an average of approximately 220,000 unique TCR beta nucleotide sequences was sequenced per donor, of which about 18% were non-productive. Approximately 300 gigabases of sequencing data and around 80 million unique TCR sequences made up an early release that covered approximately 650 HLA-typed donors. Among the roughly 380 genotyped donors, 75% to 90% belonged to the genetic ancestry cluster associated with self-reported Caucasian donors. To predict cytomegalovirus infection status, the study combined high-throughput TCR immunosequencing, statistical association of individual TCRs with disease status, and machine learning.

Overall study results and their limits: Because HLA typing was unavailable for some donors at each locus, only the typed subset was used in association tests. A later genetic analysis associated a missense DCLRE1C variant with V-gene and J-gene trimming of TCR beta chains, and an independent cohort replicated the association. In vitro tests confirmed that a few of the cytomegalovirus-associated TCR beta chains recognize cytomegalovirus antigens. A later genetic analysis reported fewer N-insertions in productive TCRs among donors in an Asian-associated ancestry cluster than the roughly 700-donor mean. The presence/absence analyses assumed that sequencing depth was roughly uniform across donors, and that assumption may not be true. The study listed 164 TCR beta chains as associated with cytomegalovirus. Because the 87-base-pair reads could not distinguish some IMGT-functional V segments, including TRBV6-2 and TRBV6-3, those segments were excluded. A later analysis found that most CMV-associated TCR beta chains appeared HLA-restricted, with HLA associations seemingly driven largely by CMV exposure. CMV serostatus was the only immune exposure information available for the cohort. It was suggested by the authors that the approach could potentially be generalized to other disease states and immunological phenotypes. In an earlier analysis of some 500 of the donors, most TCR beta V segments were observed in productive rearrangements about 90% or about 30% of the time, broadly matching IMGT annotations. At a false discovery rate of 0.05, a later analysis linked some 17,000 TCR beta sequences to specific HLA alleles. Compared with equally common non-associated chains, HLA-associated TCR beta chains in a later analysis were more clonally expanded and had lower generation probabilities. Correlated functional status among segregating V segments might be attributable to linkage disequilibrium, but an unknown experimental factor could not be ruled out. A later analysis found that TCR association rates varied across HLA loci, with DRB1 alleles showing the most associated TCRs and HLA-C alleles the fewest. The cohort was sequenced for TCR beta chains only, and without alpha or paired-chain data the features that could be detected were limited. Strong co-occurrence of HLA alleles, especially DR and DQ, made assigning TCR associations to individual alleles difficult. Cytomegalovirus status was reported to be diagnosed by the classifier with high specificity and sensitivity in both the original and validation cohorts. A further reported finding was that TCR beta sequences accurately predicted the HLA-A and HLA-B alleles for most subjects in the first cohort. A cluster of highly shared sequence variants was judged likely to represent a technical artifact of the sequencing pipeline. While some public TCRs were present in many individuals, most TCR sequences turned up only very rarely across donors. Because counts were too low, seventeen rarely observed V segments, including chromosome 9 orphons, were left out of the earlier analysis of 500 to 750 of the donors. In a later analysis, several top co-occurrence clusters were reported to appear linked to parvovirus B19, influenza, CMV and Epstein-Barr virus.

Libraries came from the immunoSEQ multiplex PCR assay. The multiplex PCR relied on a mix of 60 forward primers for TCR Vbeta segments and 13 reverse primers for TCR Jbeta segments. The CDR3 region of rearranged TCR beta genes was amplified from genomic DNA by a multiplex PCR assay. On the Illumina HiSeq System, the amplified TCR beta libraries were sequenced as 87-base-pair reads. In the authors' own workflow: A later analysis tallied 75 million to 95 million unique TCR beta chains across the 660 or so repertoires, and 10 million to 11 million of those chains were shared by two or more donors. To remove PCR and sequencing errors, raw reads were error-corrected and collapsed into unique sequences using a nearest-neighbor algorithm that merged closely related sequences. CDR3 sequences were aligned to IMGT reference sequences to assign V, D and J gene segments. For a sequence to be retained, a match of at least six nucleotides was required to both a V gene segment and a J gene segment. Rearrangements were classified as productive when the CDR3 lacked stop codons and remained in frame with V and J, and all other rearrangements were classified as non-productive. Following IMGT convention, CDR3 was defined as the stretch from the second conserved V-encoded cysteine to the conserved J-encoded phenylalanine. In an earlier analysis of roughly 610 of the donors, sequences lacking an unambiguous match to a single V gene segment were excluded. An earlier analysis of several hundred of the donors called V segments functional above 56.7% productive rearrangements and segregating when the between-donor standard deviation exceeded 5%. A statistical classification framework was developed to diagnose cytomegalovirus status using the catalog of TCR beta chain sequences. In a later analysis, TCR nucleotide sequences were compared against IMGT/GENE-DB human TR gene sequences so that V and J genes could be assigned. In a later analysis, CDR3 sequences and most-parsimonious VDJ recombination scenarios were assigned using the TCRdist pipeline. In a later analysis, every TCR beta chain was defined by the combination of its CDR3 amino acid sequence and its V-gene family, and reads without a unique V-gene family were dropped. A later analysis removed several hundred highly shared, low-generation-probability nucleotide sequences to deal with suspected cross-contamination and a sequencing artifact. In a later analysis, a clonal expansion index was calculated for each public chain from normalized within-repertoire ranks of inferred template counts. Generation probabilities in a later analysis came from a VDJ recombination model fitted to out-of-frame rearrangements, and those results were checked against IGoR. Hypergeometric tests were used in a later analysis to score TCR-TCR, TCR-HLA and TCR-CMV co-occurrence, with a repertoire-size bias correction applied to the TCR pairs. A later analysis estimated false discovery rates by permuting HLA or CMV assignments 20 times. A later analysis grouped co-occurring TCRs with DBSCAN, adding TCRdist sequence similarity when clustering within HLA-allele-positive subsets. Co-occurrence clustering excluded repertoires with fewer than 30,000 or more than 120,000 public chains, plus five with anomalous nucleotide sharing. TCRdb's version of the immuneACCESS table is confined to in-frame rearrangements and falls short of the full clone set. An unresolved V gene accounts for under half of the shortfall where checked; the remainder is of unknown origin. The V and J calls and clone size were taken over from that table, and D and trimming were inferred from the DNA. In all, the sample holds about 190,000 clones, and 60% to 80% of those were seen once. The ten largest account for roughly 1.6% of the sample.

This clone was observed a single time. Its antigen specificity is not known. No base qualities exist here, and no much larger clone lies one base off it. In total, approximately 700 healthy bone marrow donors made up the cohort. At the time of sampling, all cohort members were nominally healthy, though unrecorded immune exposures were likely present. The donor was CMV seronegative and belonged to the group of 352 seronegative cohort members. A peripheral blood sample was collected from each donor, and TCR beta sequencing was performed on peripheral blood mononuclear cells. Genomic DNA was extracted from the blood cell samples with the Qiagen DNeasy Blood Extraction Kit. V is reduced by 3 bases and J by 4 bases, leaving a spacing of 16 bases between them. Spanning cysteine to phenylalanine, the CDR3 consists of 15 amino acids. The only DNA kept is the CDR3, 45 bases in frame from the first base. The germline V gene (reference sequence) yields SGHNT for CDR1 and YYREEE for CDR2.

The TCR originated in a woman between 18 and 30 years old in good health and CMV-seronegative. This chain is built from TRBV5-4 and TRBJ1-2; a tentative D call is TRBD1 (5 bases match). Sequencing input: PBMCs. The base sequence is TGTGCCAGCAGCTCTGCAGGGTTTTATGGCTATGGCTACACCTTC. It translates to CASSSAGFYGYGYTF. Here the CDR3 is joined to the reference TRBV5-4 and TRBJ1-2 genes, and the full variable domain is: ETGVTQSPTHLIKTRGQQVTLRCSSQSGHNTVSWYQQALGQGPQFIFQYYREEENGRGNFPPRFSGLQFPNYSSELNVNALELDDSALYLCASSSAGFYGYGYTFGSGTRLTVV.